The 14 T cell receptor beta chains in this list originate from one sample, sequenced in a study of blood T cell repertoires in COVID-19. Assay used: immunoSEQ multiplex PCR; TCRdb lists only in-frame clones, some missing. The sample shows about 250,000 clones, almost 90% of them seen only once. Material for sequencing was peripheral blood. The origin of the receptors is a man older than 75 with acute or convalescent COVID-19.

The count of this clone is one. V usage is TRBV7-9 and J usage is TRBJ1-3, with TRBD1 as a possible D gene (5 bases). CDR3 length: 13 residues. CDR1 is SEHNR and CDR2 is FQNEAQ in the germline V gene (reference sequence). Between the trimmed V and J ends, which lost 4 bases and 9 bases, there was a span of 13 bases. The CDR3 sequence is CASSSDTFLTIYF. The CDR3 DNA sequence: TGTGCCAGCAGCTCGGACACGTTTCTCACCATATATTTT.

The chain uses TRBV3-1 (or the pseudogene TRBV3-2) and TRBJ2-7, with 9 bases that match TRBD2. The CDR3 consists of 16 residues. After removal of 3 bases from V and 3 bases from J, the junction contained 9 bases not matched to a gene. CDR1 is LGHDT and CDR2 is YNNKEL in the germline V gene (reference sequence). CDR3 loop: CASSHAMTSGNYEQYF. DNA for the CDR3: TGTGCCAGCAGCCACGCAATGACTAGCGGTAACTACGAGCAGTACTTC.

CDR3 amino acids: CASSLAGGYEQYF. In DNA, the CDR3 is TGTGCCAGCAGTTTAGCGGGGGGGTACGAGCAGTACTTC. This chain connects TRBV12-3 or TRBV12-4 to TRBJ2-7, with TRBD2 matching 7 bases. V lost 0 bases, J lost 4 bases, and 0 bases stayed unmatched. The CDR3 contains 13 residues.

The J gene is TRBJ2-7, the V gene TRBV29-1, with 11 nucleotides matching TRBD1. The V gene's germline CDR1 is SQVTM and CDR2 ANQGSEA. The trim removed 6 bases at V and 6 bases at J, leaving 4 bases unmatched. The CDR3 loop spans 12 amino acids. The CDR3 DNA reads TGCAGCGTCGGACAGGGGGCTGGCGAGCAGTACTTC. Translated, it gives CSVGQGAGEQYF.

CDR3 nucleotide sequence: TGCGCCAGCAGCCGATTACAGGGAGATTCACCCCTCCACTTT. It is translated as CASSRLQGDSPLHF. The chain links TRBV5-1 to TRBJ1-6; a possible D gene is TRBD1 (6 bases). The CDR3 sequence is 14 residues long. V gave up 4 bases and J gave up 8 bases, with 13 bases separating them. The germline gives CDR1 SGHRS, CDR2 YFSETQ. Filled out from reference TRBV5-1 and TRBJ1-6, the complete variable domain reads KAGVTQTPRYLIKTRGQQVTLSCSPISGHRSVSWYQQTPGQGLQFLFEYFSETQRNKGNFPGRFSGRQFSNSRSEMNVSTLELGDSALYLCASSRLQGDSPLHFGNGTRLTVT.

This clone was detected once. V and J are TRBV18 and TRBJ2-1; 7 nucleotides line up with TRBD1. The CDR3 is 16 amino acids. Germline V gene lookup returns CDR1 KGHSH and CDR2 LQKENI. V lost 1 base and J lost 7; bases outside the gene matches: 10. CDR3 in DNA: TGTGCCAGCTCACCACGTACGTCCCTGACAGGGAATGAGCAGTTCTTC. It translates to CASSPRTSLTGNEQFF.

The V gene is TRBV7-8, the J gene TRBJ1-1; no definite D call. The CDR3 has 14 amino acids. V lost 3 bases and J lost 0, with 8 bases in between. CDR1 and CDR2 (germline): SGHVS, FQNEAQ. CDR3 sequence: CASSFGEMNTEAFF. CDR3 DNA sequence: TGTGCCAGCAGCTTTGGGGAGATGAACACTGAAGCTTTCTTT.

CDR3 sequence: CASSQEVSLGGFYNEQFF. The CDR3 region has the DNA TGTGCCAGCAGCCAAGAGGTATCGTTGGGAGGGTTCTACAATGAGCAGTTCTTC. The genes are TRBV14 and TRBJ2-1; TRBD2 matches 7 bases. The CDR3 has 18 residues. Germline V lookup: CDR1 SGHDN, CDR2 FVKESK. The ends lost 0 bases at V and 3 bases at J; junction bases unmatched: 11.

Written as DNA, the CDR3 is TGTGCCAGCAGCTGGGGCGGGGGGGCCGTCTCGGAGACCCAGTACTTC. Translated, it gives CASSWGGGAVSETQYF. The chain employs TRBV5-4 and TRBJ2-5, with 9 bases aligning to TRBD2. The CDR3 sequence is 16 residues long. Trimming removed 3 bases from V and 5 bases from J; junction bases left unmatched: 11. Germline V gene lookup returns CDR1 SGHNT and CDR2 YYREEE (reference sequence). The whole variable domain, filled in from reference TRBV5-4 and TRBJ2-5, reads ETGVTQSPTHLIKTRGQQVTLRCSSQSGHNTVSWYQQALGQGPQFIFQYYREEENGRGNFPPRFSGLQFPNYSSELNVNALELDDSALYLCASSWGGGAVSETQYFGPGTRLLVL.

This chain joins TRBV6-5 and TRBJ2-2; 9 positions match TRBD1. Germline trimming cut 6 bases from V and 1 base from J; bases unmatched to any gene: 3. Germline-derived CDR1 and CDR2 are MNHEY and SVGAGI. The CDR3 has 15 amino acids. CDR3 in amino acids: CASRLGQGNTGELFF. As DNA, the CDR3 is TGTGCCAGCAGATTGGGACAGGGGAACACCGGGGAGCTGTTTTTT.

The V and J genes are TRBV18 and TRBJ1-3; 11 bases fit TRBD1. The CDR3 sequence is 16 residues long. CDR1 is KGHSH, CDR2 LQKENI, per germline. V shed 2 bases, J shed 4 bases, and the junction held 4 bases outside the gene matches. The DNA for the CDR3 is TGTGCCAGCTCACCAGGACAGGGGGCGACCGGAAACACCATATATTTT. It is translated as CASSPGQGATGNTIYF.

The chain uses TRBV6-2 or TRBV6-3 and TRBJ1-5; D remains unclear. Looked up from germline, CDR1 is MNHEY and CDR2 is SVGEGT. CDR3 length: 15 amino acids. Trimming took off 3 bases at V and 6 bases at J, with 15 bases between the two ends. This chain's CDR3 is CASSYTSGFSQPQHF. CDR3 bases: TGTGCCAGCAGTTATACGAGCGGGTTTTCTCAGCCCCAGCATTTT.

The chain is built from TRBV3-1 (or the pseudogene TRBV3-2) and TRBJ2-5; 8 bases are shared with TRBD1. The trim removed 4 bases at V and 5 bases at J, leaving 9 bases unmatched. Looked up from germline, CDR1 is LGHDT and CDR2 is YNNKEL (reference sequence). CDR3 length: 15 residues. The chain's CDR3 is CASSPLQGAWETQYF. In DNA form, the CDR3 reads TGTGCCAGCAGCCCCCTCCAGGGGGCATGGGAGACCCAGTACTTC.

J is TRBJ2-1 and V is TRBV7-8; 12 nucleotides agree with TRBD1. With V trimmed by 3 bases and J by 8 bases, 5 bases remained unmatched. This CDR3 region has 15 residues. CDR1 SGHVS and CDR2 FQNEAQ come from the germline V gene. CDR3 DNA sequence: TGTGCCAGCAGCTTGGGGGGACAGGGGGCGTATGAGCAGTTCTTC. Translated, it gives CASSLGGQGAYEQFF.